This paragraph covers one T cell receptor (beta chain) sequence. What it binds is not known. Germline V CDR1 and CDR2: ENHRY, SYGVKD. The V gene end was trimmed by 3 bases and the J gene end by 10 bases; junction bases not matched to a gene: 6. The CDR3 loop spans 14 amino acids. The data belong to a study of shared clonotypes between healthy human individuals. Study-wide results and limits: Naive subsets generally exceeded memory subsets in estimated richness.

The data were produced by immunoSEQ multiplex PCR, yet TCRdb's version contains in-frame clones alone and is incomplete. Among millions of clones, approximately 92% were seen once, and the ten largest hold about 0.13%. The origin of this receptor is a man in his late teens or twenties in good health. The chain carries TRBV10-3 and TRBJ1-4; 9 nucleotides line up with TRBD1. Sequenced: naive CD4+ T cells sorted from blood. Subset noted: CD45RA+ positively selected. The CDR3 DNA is TGTGCCATCAGTGACGGACAGGGGTTTTCAAAACTGTTTTTT. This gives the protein CAISDGQGFSKLFF.